This T cell receptor beta chain appears in the sequencing data of a study of beta chain features in type 1 diabetes. Germline lookup yields CDR1 SGHTA and CDR2 FQGNSA. J was trimmed by 2 bases and V by 2 bases; bases with no gene match: 6. This CDR3 comprises 15 residues. This clone has just a few counts. Its target is not known. In all sorted populations, purity surpassed 98%. Reverse transcription of all isolated RNA meant that expressed TCRB transcripts were sequenced. Sequencing was performed with immunoSEQ multiplex PCR; in TCRdb, only in-frame clones are kept and a portion is missing. Of around 400,000 clones listed, around 12% are singletons. General observations from the study: No resolution was reached here on whether HLA type influences TCRB rearrangement. People with Type 1 diabetes carried modestly yet significantly shorter TCRB CDR3s in all four CD4+ subsets.

This TCR came from a man younger than 35 in good health. The sample taken for sequencing was naive CD4+ T cells from blood. The rearrangement joins TRBV7-2 to TRBJ2-7; 7 bases match TRBD2. The CDR3 DNA follows: TGTGCCAGCAGCTTAAACCAGCGGGGCCCCTACGAGCAGTACTTC. This encodes CASSLNQRGPYEQYF.